What follows are 26 T cell receptor beta chains derived from one specimen sequenced in a study of shared clonotypes between healthy human individuals (dated by TCRdb to the early 2020s). Library preparation used the immunoSEQ multiplex PCR assay. TCRdb took over this immuneACCESS table, retaining in-frame rearrangements with V and J assigned. Such tables are incomplete; in checked studies, under half of the missing clones stem from an unresolved V gene, and the remainder is unexplained. Present in this sample are around 620,000 clones, 85% to 95% of which were seen just once. The top ten constitute over 0.1% of the sample. For the CD8 naive samples, CD45RO-negative cells were positively selected for CCR7, yielding a CD45RA+CCR7+ population from which TemRA cells were excluded. Sequenced material: naive CD8+ T cells sorted from blood. The cell subset or site label on this specimen signifies: CD45RA+CCR7+. The receptors were gathered from a woman in her twenties or thirties in good health.

J is TRBJ1-1 and V is TRBV5-4; 12 nucleotides agree with TRBD1. V trimming: 3 bases; J trimming: 5 bases; junction bases outside the gene matches: 2. This CDR3 is built from 14 residues. Germline CDR1 is SGHNT and CDR2 is YYREEE (reference sequence). The CDR3 loop is CASSWDRGRTEAFF. Written as DNA, the CDR3 is TGTGCCAGCAGCTGGGACAGGGGGCGAACTGAAGCTTTCTTT.

V and J are TRBV4-1 and TRBJ2-7; 7 nucleotides line up with TRBD2. This CDR3 region has 15 residues. The germline CDR1 and CDR2 sequences are MGHRA and YSYEKL. V shed 4 bases, J shed 3 bases, and the junction held 9 bases outside the gene matches. Here the CDR3 DNA reads TGCGCCAGCAGCCCTCACGGAGGGAGGGACTACGAGCAGTACTTC. It specifies CASSPHGGRDYEQYF.

In the case of this clone: At one boundary the junction diverges from the germline segment, which might be a read error. The chain is built from TRBV6-1 and TRBJ2-1; D is uncertain. The CDR3 runs to 11 residues. CDR1 and CDR2 (germline): MNHNS, SASEGT. CDR3 sequence reads: CASSELAGSVF. CDR3 coding DNA: TGTGCCAGCAGTGAATTAGCAGGTTCGGTCTTC.

About this clone: This sample also contains other DNA sequences that code for the same CDR3. This rearrangement joins TRBV19 to TRBJ2-7, with 7 bases matching TRBD1. The V segment lost 5 bases and the J segment 0 bases; nucleotides outside the gene matches: 1. Germline assignment: CDR1 LNHDA and CDR2 SQIVND (reference sequence). CDR3 length: 13 residues. CDR3: CASSPGGSYEQYF. Here the CDR3 DNA reads TGTGCCAGTAGTCCAGGGGGCTCCTACGAGCAGTACTTC.

The chain is built from TRBV29-1 and TRBJ1-2, with 9 bases lining up with TRBD1. With 6 bases clipped from V and 6 bases from J, the junction kept 14 bases outside the gene matches. Germline-derived CDR1 and CDR2 are SQVTM and ANQGSEA. The CDR3 consists of 15 residues. CDR3 sequence reads: CSVFTGGAGRDGYTF. DNA for the CDR3: TGCAGCGTCTTCACAGGGGGCGCAGGTCGGGATGGCTACACCTTC.

The chain carries TRBV4-1 and TRBJ2-1; TRBD2 agrees at 7 bases. The CDR3 runs to 15 residues. The V and J ends lost 4 bases and 4 bases, in that order; junction bases with no gene match: 7. CDR1 is MGHRA, CDR2 YSYEKL, per germline. This chain's CDR3 is CASSREAGPYNEQFF. The CDR3 nucleotides read TGCGCCAGCAGCCGCGAAGCGGGACCGTACAATGAGCAGTTCTTC.

The chain carries TRBV15 and TRBJ1-5; 8 bases agree with TRBD1. After removal of 5 bases from V and 4 bases from J, the junction contained 13 bases not matched to a gene. The length of the CDR3 is 17 residues. The germline gives CDR1 LNHNV, CDR2 YYDKDF (reference sequence). The chain's CDR3 is CATSPHRGGQANQPQHF. The CDR3 bases are TGTGCCACCAGCCCCCATAGGGGGGGACAGGCTAATCAGCCCCAGCATTTT. Drawing the rest from reference TRBV15 and TRBJ1-5, the complete variable domain is DAMVIQNPRYQVTQFGKPVTLSCSQTLNHNVMYWYQQKSSQAPKLLFHYYDKDFNNEADTPDNFQSRRPNTSFCFLDIRSPGLGDTAMYLCATSPHRGGQANQPQHFGDGTRLSIL.

The chain has TRBV5-4 and TRBJ2-7, with a weak D call TRBD1 (6 bases). Germline V CDR1 and CDR2: SGHNT, YYREEE (reference sequence). V shed 5 bases and J shed 6 bases, with 15 bases lying between them. The CDR3 consists of 13 residues. The CDR3 sequence is CASRFNSGVEQYF. CDR3 nucleotide sequence: TGTGCCAGCAGATTTAATTCAGGGGTCGAGCAGTACTTC.

The rearrangement uses TRBV19 and TRBJ1-1; weak D call: TRBD1 (6 bases). Germline-derived CDR1 and CDR2 are LNHDA and SQIVND (reference sequence). The CDR3 extends over 15 amino acids. Deletions cut 3 bases from V and 2 bases from J, with 13 bases between. CDR3 region: CASSMAGQQNTEAFF. DNA for the CDR3: TGTGCCAGTAGTATGGCCGGACAGCAAAACACTGAAGCTTTCTTT.

The rearrangement links TRBV5-1 to TRBJ2-5; D gene unclear. The CDR3 is made up of 14 amino acids. In germline, CDR1 is SGHRS, CDR2 YFSETQ. Trimming cost V 0 bases and J 0 bases, with 6 bases left between them. In DNA, the CDR3 is TGCGCCAGCAGCTTGGGGGCAGACCAAGAGACCCAGTACTTC. It yields the protein CASSLGADQETQYF.

This clone came up once. The chain carries TRBV2 and TRBJ2-7, with 8 positions matching TRBD1. J gave up 2 bases and V 4 bases, and 7 bases lay outside the gene matches. There are 15 residues in the CDR3. Germline CDR1 is SNHLY and CDR2 is FYNNEI. The CDR3 DNA follows: TGTGCCAGCAGTGGGGGCAGGGGGCAAACCTACGAGCAGTACTTC. Translation: CASSGGRGQTYEQYF.

V gene TRBV27 combines with J gene TRBJ1-5; TRBD1 aligns across 7 bases. J gave up 2 bases and V 1 base, and 8 bases lay outside the gene matches. Germline CDR1 is MNHEY and CDR2 is SMNVEV (reference sequence). The CDR3 extends over 17 amino acids. CDR3 protein: CASSLFWTGSGNQPQHF. The CDR3 DNA is TGTGCCAGCAGTTTATTTTGGACAGGTAGTGGCAATCAGCCCCAGCATTTT.

This rearrangement joins TRBV5-1 to TRBJ2-2; D remains ambiguous. This CDR3 has 13 amino acids. V lost 0 bases and J 3 bases, leaving 3 bases between the germline ends. Looked up from germline, CDR1 is SGHRS and CDR2 is YFSETQ. CDR3 nucleotides: TGCGCCAGCAGCTTGGATCACACCGGGGAGCTGTTTTTT. Its translation is CASSLDHTGELFF.

The chain couples TRBV28 to TRBJ2-3; 8 positions agree with TRBD1. CDR1 is MDHEN, CDR2 SYDVKM, per germline. This CDR3 region has 16 residues. V shed 7 bases, J shed 0 bases, and the junction held 9 bases outside the gene matches. The CDR3 sequence: CASIEAGGGSTDTQYF. DNA of the CDR3: TGTGCCAGCATCGAAGCAGGGGGCGGGAGCACAGATACGCAGTATTTT.

This rearrangement joins TRBV2 to TRBJ2-2; no definite D call. CDR1 and CDR2 from the germline V gene are SNHLY and FYNNEI. The CDR3 length is 16 residues. The V end lost 3 bases, the J end lost 2 bases, and 13 bases lay between the germline ends. The CDR3 nucleotides read TGTGCCAGCAGTGACGACCACCCATTCAACACCGGGGAGCTGTTTTTT. As protein: CASSDDHPFNTGELFF.

The chain joins TRBV13 to TRBJ2-7; TRBD1 matches 9 bases. Germline V gene sequence: CDR1 PRHDT, CDR2 FYEKMQ (reference sequence). The V and J ends lost 4 bases and 6 bases, in that order; junction bases with no gene match: 4. The CDR3 runs to 13 residues. The chain's CDR3 is CASSSGTGFEQYF. CDR3 coding DNA: TGTGCCAGCAGCTCCGGGACAGGGTTCGAGCAGTACTTC.

This sequence joins TRBV7-9 and TRBJ2-1; D uncertain. Germline V CDR1 and CDR2: SEHNR, FQNEAQ (reference sequence). Between the trimmed V and J ends, which lost 3 bases and 4 bases, there was a span of 10 bases. This CDR3 has 14 residues. As DNA, the CDR3 is TGTGCCAGCAGCTTTTTTGGGGAATACAATGAGCAGTTCTTC. It is translated as CASSFFGEYNEQFF.

The chain recombines TRBV11-2 with TRBJ2-1, with D perhaps matching TRBD2 (6 bases). This CDR3 is built from 14 residues. Between the trimmed V and J ends, which lost 5 bases and 1 base, there was a span of 9 bases. CDR1 is SGHAT, CDR2 FQNNGV, per germline. CDR3 in DNA: TGTGCCAGCAGCCCGGGAGTGTCCTACAATGAGCAGTTCTTC. Residues: CASSPGVSYNEQFF.

The chain links TRBV9 to TRBJ2-1; 9 bases agree with TRBD2. V dropped 0 bases and J dropped 3; count of bases not matched to a gene: 10. This CDR3 region has 18 residues. The germline gives CDR1 SGDLS, CDR2 YYNGEE. The CDR3 DNA reads TGTGCCAGCAGCGTAGCTGGTAGCGGGAGATCGGTCTACAATGAGCAGTTCTTC. Its translation is CASSVAGSGRSVYNEQFF.

The chain employs TRBV28 and TRBJ1-5; 7 bases align to TRBD1. The V gene end was trimmed by 6 bases and the J gene end by 2 bases; junction bases not matched to a gene: 7. The V gene's germline CDR1 is MDHEN and CDR2 SYDVKM. This CDR3 is 15 amino acids long. The CDR3 DNA reads TGTGCCAGCAGCGGTAGACAGGGTGGCAATCAGCCCCAGCATTTT. Its translation: CASSGRQGGNQPQHF.

The rearrangement uses TRBV5-4 and TRBJ2-1; unclear D gene. The CDR3 contains 11 residues. The V end was cut by 3 bases, the J end by 8 bases, with 6 bases between. Germline CDR1 SGHNT, CDR2 YYREEE (reference sequence). The chain's CDR3 is CASSSMDEQFF. DNA for the CDR3: TGTGCCAGCAGCTCCATGGATGAGCAGTTCTTC. The full variable domain, its missing parts supplied by reference TRBV5-4 and TRBJ2-1, is ETGVTQSPTHLIKTRGQQVTLRCSSQSGHNTVSWYQQALGQGPQFIFQYYREEENGRGNFPPRFSGLQFPNYSSELNVNALELDDSALYLCASSSMDEQFFGPGTRLTVL.

The chain recombines TRBV11-2 with TRBJ2-7, with 12 nucleotides matching TRBD1. Germline-derived CDR1 and CDR2 are SGHAT and FQNNGV. This CDR3 has 15 amino acids. The J segment lost 4 bases and the V segment lost 5 bases, leaving 6 bases of the junction unmatched. DNA for the CDR3: TGTGCCAGCAGCGATGGGACAGGGGGCGAATACGAGCAGTACTTC. Protein product: CASSDGTGGEYEQYF.

The genes are TRBV7-9 and TRBJ2-1; no firm D call. The ends were cut back, 5 bases at V and 5 bases at J, with 19 bases in the middle. The germline V gene has CDR1 SEHNR and CDR2 FQNEAQ (reference sequence). The CDR3 sequence is 16 residues long. CDR3 DNA: TGTGCCAGCAGCCCGACCCTTGTGCCCGGCCACAATGAGCAGTTCTTC. This translates into CASSPTLVPGHNEQFF.

Only one count was recorded for this clone. This chain links TRBV28 with TRBJ1-5, with D possibly being TRBD1 (5 bases). The CDR3 extends over 14 amino acids. The V gene lost 7 bases and the J gene lost 6 bases, with 16 bases spanning the gap. CDR1 is MDHEN, CDR2 SYDVKM, per germline. Written as DNA, the CDR3 is TGTGCCAGCACTCCGGGGGGGTCGGGTCAGCCCCAGCATTTT. Translating it yields CASTPGGSGQPQHF.

The chain couples TRBV7-8 to TRBJ2-2; possible D gene TRBD1, 6 bases. The germline V gene has CDR1 SGHVS and CDR2 FQNEAQ. With 5 bases removed from V and 0 bases from J, the gap between germline ends came to 13 bases. This CDR3 has 16 amino acids. The CDR3 loop is CASSAPGTTNTGELFF. CDR3 DNA sequence: TGTGCCAGCAGCGCCCCCGGGACAACGAACACCGGGGAGCTGTTTTTT.

The chain carries TRBV5-6 and TRBJ1-2; 8 positions match TRBD1. Germline CDR1 reads SGHDT; CDR2 reads YYEEEE. The CDR3 sequence is 18 residues long. V lost 2 bases and J lost 3; bases outside the gene matches: 15. The CDR3 protein is CASSFWGLGQERHYGYTF. The DNA for the CDR3 is TGTGCCAGCAGCTTTTGGGGACTGGGACAGGAAAGGCACTATGGCTACACCTTC.